This T cell receptor beta chain originates from a study of chemoradiotherapy in HPV16-positive cancers. Findings and limits, study-wide: The functional HPV-specific definition rests on just a couple of HPV16-positive patients.

The germline CDR1 and CDR2 sequences are SGHVS and FQNEAQ. CDR3 size: 14 residues. In regard to this clone: The antigen remains undetermined. At one boundary the junction diverges from the germline segment, which might be a read error.

TCRdb's table, derived via immunoSEQ multiplex PCR, lists solely in-frame clones and lacks some. The profile covers some 5,500 clones, with 78% appearing a single time and about 19% taken by the ten largest. The rearrangement joins TRBV7-8 to TRBJ2-7; no firm D call. This receptor was taken from a human donor with HPV-associated anogenital cancer. Collection of the sample occurred from a patient who underwent chemoradiotherapy. CDR3 sequence reads: CASSSYMPTYKQYF. The CDR3 bases are TGTGCCAGCAGCTCGTACATGCCCACCTACAAGCAGTACTTC.